Shown below are 20 T cell receptor beta chains from a single sample sequenced in a study of blood T cell repertoires in COVID-19. Assay used: immunoSEQ multiplex PCR; TCRdb lists only in-frame clones, some missing. In the table there are about 170,000 clones, about 88% of which are singletons. The material sequenced was peripheral blood. Source of these receptors: a man aged 50-59 years who had recovered from COVID-19.

As concerns this clone: The conserved closing phenylalanine or tryptophan is absent in this CDR3, likely reflecting a read error. Because the CDR3's place on the DNA is in doubt, the DNA is left out and the CDR3 is given as listed by TCRdb. The J gene is TRBJ2-7, the V gene TRBV3-1 (or the pseudogene TRBV3-2); the table's D call of TRBD2 was not tested on the DNA. The germline gives CDR1 LGHDT, CDR2 YNNKEL (reference sequence). The CDR3 contains 14 residues when both ends are counted. This chain's CDR3 is CASSHQGLAGVRSA.

The chain has TRBV19 and TRBJ2-7; D is perhaps TRBD1 (6 bases). The CDR3 spans 14 residues. Trimming stripped 2 bases from V and 3 bases from J, with 11 bases between. Germline CDR1 LNHDA, CDR2 SQIVND (reference sequence). The CDR3 DNA follows: TGTGCCAGTAGTATAACAGGGATAGGCTACGAGCAGTACTTC. Its translation: CASSITGIGYEQYF. Drawing the rest from reference TRBV19 and TRBJ2-7, the complete variable domain is DGGITQSPKYLFRKEGQNVTLSCEQNLNHDAMYWYRQDPGQGLRLIYYSQIVNDFQKGDIAEGYSVSREKKESFPLTVTSAQKNPTAFYLCASSITGIGYEQYFGPGTRLTVT.

This clone was recorded only once. The chain links TRBV2 to TRBJ1-1, with 7 bases matching TRBD1. The CDR3 is made up of 15 amino acids. V was pared by 7 bases and J by 11 bases, with 19 bases of the junction left unmatched. Germline V gene data show CDR1 as SNHLY and CDR2 as FYNNEI. The CDR3 loop reads CASTLGGTGDESAFF. In DNA, the CDR3 is TGTGCCAGCACCCTCGGCGGAACAGGGGATGAGTCGGCTTTCTTT. The full variable domain, rest sourced from reference TRBV2 and TRBJ1-1, is EPEVTQTPSHQVTQMGQEVILRCVPISNHLYFYWYRQILGQKVEFLVSFYNNEISEKSEIFDDQFSVERPDGSNFTLKIRSTKLEDSAMYFCASTLGGTGDESAFFGQGTRLTVV.

This sequence joins TRBV11-2 and TRBJ1-2, with TRBD1 matching over 7 bases. Germline V gene sequence: CDR1 SGHAT, CDR2 FQNNGV. CDR3 size: 19 residues. Trimming at V came to 0 bases and at J to 2 bases, leaving 15 bases not matched to a gene. The chain's CDR3 is CASSLDPAINRGSNYGYTF. CDR3 sequence (DNA): TGTGCCAGCAGCTTAGACCCCGCGATAAACAGGGGTAGCAACTATGGCTACACCTTC.

This clone has just one count. The rearrangement uses TRBV6-2 or TRBV6-3 and TRBJ1-1; D gene unclear. V was pared by 2 bases and J by 3 bases, with 13 bases between. The CDR3 covers 15 residues. In germline, CDR1 is MNHEY, CDR2 SVGEGT. Here the CDR3 reads CASSYSAGAHTEAFF. The CDR3 nucleotides read TGTGCCAGCAGTTACAGTGCGGGAGCTCACACTGAAGCTTTCTTT.

This rearrangement joins TRBV18 to TRBJ1-1; TRBD1 might be the D (6 bases). The germline V and J ends were trimmed by 3 bases and 3 bases, with 20 bases remaining between them. The germline V gene encodes CDR1 KGHSH and CDR2 LQKENI. The CDR3 runs to 17 residues. CDR3 DNA: TGTGCCAGCTCACCGCTCCCCCACAGGGTGGGGCACACTGAAGCTTTCTTT. Translated: CASSPLPHRVGHTEAFF.

This clone appeared once. This chain uses TRBV6-5 with TRBJ1-6; D might be TRBD1 (6 bases). Trimming took 7 bases from V and 7 from J, leaving 11 bases between them. The germline CDR1 and CDR2 sequences are MNHEY and SVGAGI. There are 13 residues in the CDR3. The chain's CDR3 is CASKGHGNSPLHF. Written as DNA, the CDR3 is TGTGCCAGCAAGGGACACGGAAATTCACCCCTCCACTTT.

The chain employs TRBV5-4 and TRBJ2-1, with 8 positions matching TRBD2. Germline trimming cut 5 bases from V and 5 bases from J; bases unmatched to any gene: 3. This CDR3 is built from 13 residues. Per germline, CDR1 SGHNT and CDR2 YYREEE (reference sequence). As DNA, the CDR3 is TGTGCCAGCAGTCTTAGCGGGAACAATGAGCAGTTCTTC. Its protein is CASSLSGNNEQFF.

The chain links TRBV12-5 to TRBJ2-5; 9 nucleotides match TRBD1. Unmatched junction bases numbered 9, after V lost 4 bases and J lost 3 bases. The CDR3 spans 16 residues. The germline V gene has CDR1 LGHNT and CDR2 FRNRAP. The CDR3 sequence: CASGSGTGSAEETQYF. Written as DNA, the CDR3 is TGTGCTAGTGGTTCAGGGACAGGGTCCGCGGAAGAGACCCAGTACTTC. The complete variable domain, with remaining parts taken from reference TRBV12-5 and TRBJ2-5, reads DARVTQTPRHKVTEMGQEVTMRCQPILGHNTVFWYRQTMMQGLELLAYFRNRAPLDDSGMPKDRFSAEMPDATLATLKIQPSEPRDSAVYFCASGSGTGSAEETQYFGPGTRLLVL.

This clone was counted a few times. The chain carries TRBV6-2 or TRBV6-3 and TRBJ2-7; 7 bases match TRBD2. The CDR3 contains 14 residues. The J segment lost 2 bases and the V segment lost 0 bases, leaving 1 base of the junction unmatched. Per the germline V gene, CDR1 is MNHEY and CDR2 is SVGEGT. CDR3 amino acids: CASSYSGLPYEQYF. CDR3 DNA: TGTGCCAGCAGTTACTCGGGACTACCCTACGAGCAGTACTTC.

The sample holds one count of this clone. The chain couples TRBV4-1 to TRBJ2-4; possible D gene TRBD2, 5 bases. V lost 1 base and J 0 bases, leaving 7 bases between the germline ends. CDR1 is MGHRA, CDR2 YSYEKL, per germline. CDR3 length: 15 amino acids. Here the CDR3 reads CASSQVGGAKNIQYF. The CDR3 nucleotides are TGCGCCAGCAGCCAAGTAGGAGGAGCCAAAAACATTCAGTACTTC.

The chain carries TRBV9 and TRBJ2-7; unclear D gene. The CDR3 has 17 residues. Trimming stripped 0 bases from V and 3 bases from J, with 19 bases between. CDR1 SGDLS and CDR2 YYNGEE come from the germline V gene. The CDR3 here is CASSVVDKRGPIYEQYF. DNA for the CDR3: TGTGCCAGCAGCGTAGTTGATAAGCGTGGCCCTATCTACGAGCAGTACTTC.

The V gene is TRBV24-1, the J gene TRBJ1-1, with D perhaps matching TRBD1 (6 bases). The V end was cut by 10 bases, the J end by 3 bases, with 17 bases between. The CDR3 spans 14 residues. Germline V gives CDR1 KGHDR, CDR2 SFDVKD. The CDR3: CATRKGGRDTEAFF. The CDR3 DNA is TGTGCCACAAGAAAGGGGGGGCGAGACACTGAAGCTTTCTTT.

This clone is a singleton in its sample. V gene TRBV3-1 (or the pseudogene TRBV3-2) combines with J gene TRBJ1-1; no reliable D call. CDR3 length: 12 amino acids. V was shortened by 2 bases and J by 5 bases, with 6 bases between the two germline ends. Germline V gives CDR1 LGHDT, CDR2 YNNKEL (reference sequence). CDR3 in amino acids: CASSQRETEAFF. The CDR3 coding sequence is TGTGCCAGCAGCCAACGGGAGACTGAAGCTTTCTTT.

The rearrangement uses TRBV4-1 and TRBJ1-1; weak D call: TRBD1 (5 bases). Germline V gives CDR1 MGHRA, CDR2 YSYEKL. The CDR3 loop spans 15 amino acids. V was shortened by 0 bases and J by 4 bases, with 12 bases between the two germline ends. The CDR3 region is CASSQDRRGSTEAFF. The CDR3 nucleotides read TGCGCCAGCAGCCAAGATCGCCGGGGGAGCACTGAAGCTTTCTTT.

This chain connects TRBV5-4 to TRBJ2-5; maybe TRBD1 (6 bases). This CDR3 spans 15 amino acids. Germline loops: CDR1 SGHNT, CDR2 YYREEE (reference sequence). Trimming took off 1 base at V and 0 bases at J, with 10 bases between the two ends. The CDR3 spells CASSLIQGNQETQYF. CDR3 DNA: TGTGCCAGCAGCTTGATACAGGGTAACCAAGAGACCCAGTACTTC.

The table lists this clone with a count of one. This chain links TRBV27 with TRBJ2-7; 10 bases map to TRBD2. V lost 6 bases, J lost 5 bases, and 13 bases stayed unmatched. The CDR3 length is 16 residues. Germline-derived CDR1 and CDR2 are MNHEY and SMNVEV (reference sequence). CDR3 nucleotide sequence: TGTGCCAGCAGAGATTTAGCGGGGGGCCTTTTCCACGAGCAGTACTTC. It translates to CASRDLAGGLFHEQYF.

This clone was seen more than once but under ten times. The chain combines TRBV7-9 with TRBJ2-1; tentative D call: TRBD1 (6 bases). Trimming stripped 4 bases from V and 2 bases from J, with 12 bases between. Looked up from germline, CDR1 is SEHNR and CDR2 is FQNEAQ (reference sequence). CDR3 length: 15 amino acids. The CDR3 bases are TGTGCCAGCAGCTATACAGGGACCACCTACAATGAGCAGTTCTTC. This translates into CASSYTGTTYNEQFF.

This chain connects TRBV19 to TRBJ1-6; D remains unclear. CDR3 length: 13 amino acids. Germline assignment: CDR1 LNHDA and CDR2 SQIVND (reference sequence). V lost 4 bases to trimming and J lost 7 bases, with 8 bases between them. The CDR3 DNA follows: TGTGCCAGTAGTAAACAGCACAATTCACCCCTCCACTTT. As protein: CASSKQHNSPLHF.

The V call is TRBV27, the J call TRBJ2-7; 12 bases map to TRBD2. The CDR3 extends over 15 amino acids. The V segment lost 5 bases and the J segment 2 bases; nucleotides outside the gene matches: 4. The germline V gene encodes CDR1 MNHEY and CDR2 SMNVEV (reference sequence). This chain's CDR3 is CASSRSSGGAYEQYF. For the CDR3, the DNA is TGTGCCAGCAGTAGGTCTAGCGGGGGGGCCTACGAGCAGTACTTC.